This TCR beta chain comes out of a study of beta chain features in type 1 diabetes. Donors underwent one heparinised blood draw, about 110 mL on average. Sorting of CD4+ naive, central memory, regulatory and stem cell-like memory cells was performed via CD45RO/CCR7/CD25/CD127/CD95/CD27. A remark on this clone: Its antigen is as yet unknown.

Study-wide results and limits: Insertion counts at VDJ junctions were lower in type 1 diabetes patients, who also showed more deletions there. Healthy donors had naive, central memory and Treg TCRB repertoires that appeared less similar than those seen among patients.

Germline V gene lookup returns CDR1 SGHTA and CDR2 FQGNSA. V was trimmed by 2 bases and J by 3 bases, leaving 12 bases between them. The CDR3 is 15 amino acids. The whole isolated RNA underwent reverse transcription, so sequencing captured expressed TCRB transcripts. The data were produced by immunoSEQ multiplex PCR, yet TCRdb's version contains in-frame clones alone and is incomplete. In the table there are about half a million clones, about an eighth of which are singletons. The receptor was isolated from a woman younger than 30 in good health. The J gene is TRBJ2-3, the V gene TRBV7-2; D may be TRBD1 (5 bases). Sequencing input: naive CD4+ T cells from blood. CDR3 in amino acids: CASSLFSAGTDTQYF. DNA for the CDR3: TGTGCCAGCAGCTTATTCTCCGCAGGGACAGATACGCAGTATTTT.